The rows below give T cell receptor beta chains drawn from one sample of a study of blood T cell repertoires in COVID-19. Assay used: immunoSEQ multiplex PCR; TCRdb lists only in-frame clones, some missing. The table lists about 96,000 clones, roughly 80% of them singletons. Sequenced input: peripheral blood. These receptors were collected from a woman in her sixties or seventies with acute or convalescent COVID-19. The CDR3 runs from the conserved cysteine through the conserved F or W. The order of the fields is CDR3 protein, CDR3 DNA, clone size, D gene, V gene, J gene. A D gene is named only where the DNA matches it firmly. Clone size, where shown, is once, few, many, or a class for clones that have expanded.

CASARSTGGPQHF	TGTGCCAGCGCCCGGTCTACCGGGGGGCCCCAGCATTTT	NA	NA	TRBV19	TRBJ1-5
CAITLDRENSPLHF	TGTGCCATCACCTTAGACAGGGAAAATTCACCCCTCCACTTT	NA	TRBD1	TRBV10-3	TRBJ1-6
CASSLTGPVEAFF	TGTGCCAGCAGTTTAACAGGACCCGTTGAAGCTTTCTTT	NA	NA	TRBV28	TRBJ1-1
CASSFSLYKIGTEAFF	TGTGCCAGCAGTTTTTCTCTCTACAAGATCGGGACTGAAGCTTTCTTT	NA	NA	TRBV27	TRBJ1-1
CASSLVTGPNSPLHF	TGCGCCAGCAGCTTGGTAACAGGCCCCAATTCACCCCTCCACTTT	NA	NA	TRBV5-1	TRBJ1-6
CASSPQQGAGYEQYF	TGTGCCAGCAGTCCCCAACAGGGGGCGGGCTACGAGCAGTACTTC	NA	TRBD1	TRBV6-5	TRBJ2-7
CASSLAGDQPQHF	TGCGCCAGCAGCTTGGCGGGGGATCAGCCCCAGCATTTT	NA	NA	TRBV5-1	TRBJ1-5
CASSLDWQGVRNTEAFF	TGTGCCAGCAGTTTGGATTGGCAGGGCGTTAGGAACACTGAAGCTTTCTTT	few	NA	TRBV28	TRBJ1-1
CASSRVGLAEETQYF	TGTGCCAGCAGCCGGGTGGGACTAGCCGAAGAGACCCAGTACTTC	NA	TRBD2	TRBV11-2	TRBJ2-5
CASSQDSGPRGELFF	TGCGCCAGCAGCCAAGATAGCGGGCCGCGCGGGGAGCTGTTTTTT	NA	TRBD2	TRBV4-3	TRBJ2-2
CASSQGQVNTEAFF	TGCGCCAGCAGCCAAGGACAGGTGAACACTGAAGCTTTCTTT	NA	NA	TRBV4-1	TRBJ1-1
CASSLDVAPYEQYF	TGCGCCAGCAGCTTGGACGTGGCCCCCTACGAGCAGTACTTC	NA	NA	TRBV5-1	TRBJ2-7
CASSLGSGLVYGYTF	TGTGCCAGCAGCTTAGGGTCAGGGCTGGTCTATGGCTACACCTTC	NA	NA	TRBV11-2	TRBJ1-2
CSALQGTEAFF	TGCAGTGCTTTACAGGGCACTGAAGCTTTCTTT	NA	NA	TRBV20-1	TRBJ1-1
CASSTQRTGPTEAFF	TGTGCCAGTAGTACCCAAAGGACAGGTCCGACTGAAGCTTTCTTT	medium-sized	TRBD1	TRBV19	TRBJ1-1
CASSLGGGTGTEAFF	TGCGCCAGCAGCTTGGGCGGGGGAACGGGCACTGAAGCTTTCTTT	NA	NA	TRBV5-1	TRBJ1-1
CAWSIKRGSKQETQYF	TGTGCCTGGAGTATAAAGCGGGGGTCTAAACAAGAGACCCAGTACTTC	NA	TRBD2	TRBV30	TRBJ2-5
CASSEVRGMGGYTF	TGTGCCAGCAGTGAAGTCAGAGGGATGGGAGGCTACACCTTC	NA	NA	TRBV6-1	TRBJ1-2